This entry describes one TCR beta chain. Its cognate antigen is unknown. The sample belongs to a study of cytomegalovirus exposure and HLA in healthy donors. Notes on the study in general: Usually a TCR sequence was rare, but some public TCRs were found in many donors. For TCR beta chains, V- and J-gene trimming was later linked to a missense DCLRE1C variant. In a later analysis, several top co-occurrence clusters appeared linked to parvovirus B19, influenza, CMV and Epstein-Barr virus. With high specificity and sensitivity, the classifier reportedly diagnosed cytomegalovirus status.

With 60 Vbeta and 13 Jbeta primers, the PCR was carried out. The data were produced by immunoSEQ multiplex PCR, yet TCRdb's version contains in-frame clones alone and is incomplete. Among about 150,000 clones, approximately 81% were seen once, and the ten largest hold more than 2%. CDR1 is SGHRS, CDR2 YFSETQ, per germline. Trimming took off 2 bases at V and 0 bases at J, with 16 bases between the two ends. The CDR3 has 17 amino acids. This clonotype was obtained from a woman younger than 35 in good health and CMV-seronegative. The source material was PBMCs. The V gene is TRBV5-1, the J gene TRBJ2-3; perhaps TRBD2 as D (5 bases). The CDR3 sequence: CASSLAVGGASTDTQYF. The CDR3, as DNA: TGCGCCAGCAGCTTAGCGGTTGGCGGCGCGAGCACAGATACGCAGTATTTT.